This TCR beta chain is drawn from a study of shared clonotypes between healthy human individuals. Study as a whole: Donors consisted of two women and three men between 18 and 49. The study used three CD4 naive, three CD4 memory, two CD8 naive and one CD8 memory plate per donor. The study, taken as a whole, reports: Donor scarcity curtailed the genetic and exposure-history diversity represented herein.

This table comes from immunoSEQ multiplex PCR, and its TCRdb copy is limited to in-frame clones, with some not included. The data show 1.6 million or so clones, roughly 96% seen once. Comment on this clone: Its specificity is unknown.

Germline-derived CDR1 and CDR2 are LNHDA and SQIVND (reference sequence). Between the trimmed V and J ends, which lost 5 bases and 6 bases, there was a span of 13 bases. This CDR3 is built from 14 residues. The TCR comes from a man aged 30 to 45 in good health. The chain carries TRBV19 and TRBJ2-2; no clear D. Sequenced: naive CD4+ T cells sorted from blood. The sample's subset: CD45RA+ positively selected. The CDR3 loop reads CASSSWVDSGELFF. The DNA of the CDR3 is TGTGCCAGTAGTTCGTGGGTGGATTCCGGGGAGCTGTTTTTT. The full variable domain, completed using reference TRBV19 and TRBJ2-2, is DGGITQSPKYLFRKEGQNVTLSCEQNLNHDAMYWYRQDPGQGLRLIYYSQIVNDFQKGDIAEGYSVSREKKESFPLTVTSAQKNPTAFYLCASSSWVDSGELFFGEGSRLTVL.